The next 5 T cell receptor beta chains were all read from a single sample in a study of early T cells in non-severe SARS-CoV-2 infection. One entry per CDR3 protein results from TCRdb running MiXCR on the 5' RACE reads. The data contain about 64,000 distinct CDR3 sequences, 10% to 15% of them singletons. Specimen: whole blood, collected at baseline. The receptors were gathered from an adult who was a healthcare worker with PCR-confirmed SARS-CoV-2 infection or an uninfected control (not recorded which).

The V gene is TRBV28, the J gene TRBJ1-1; D unclear. V dropped 2 bases and J dropped 5 bases, with 6 bases sitting between them. In germline, CDR1 is MDHEN, CDR2 SYDVKM. The CDR3 is 12 residues long. The DNA of the CDR3 is TGTGCCAGCAGTTTAAGGGTTACTGAAGCTTTCTTT. Its protein product is CASSLRVTEAFF.

This clonotype occurred a few times. Here the CDR3 DNA reads TGTGCCAGCACCCCTTCCCCGGGCGCGAACACTGAAGCTTTCTTT. It codes for CASTPSPGANTEAFF. V gene TRBV28 combines with J gene TRBJ1-1; D ambiguous. Trimming cost V 7 bases and J 1 base, with 16 bases left between them. Germline values: CDR1 MDHEN, CDR2 SYDVKM. The CDR3 runs to 15 residues.

This clonotype has a handful of counts. J is TRBJ1-2 and V is TRBV27, with 8 bases matching TRBD1. The CDR3 consists of 12 residues. The ends lost 6 bases at V and 7 bases at J; junction bases unmatched: 4. The V gene's germline CDR1 is MNHEY and CDR2 SMNVEV (reference sequence). The CDR3 region is CASSQGAGGYTF. The CDR3 nucleotides are TGTGCCAGCAGCCAGGGGGCGGGTGGCTACACCTTC.

This clonotype was recorded many times. The genes are TRBV9 and TRBJ2-7; D perhaps matches TRBD2 (5 bases). The CDR3 length is 18 residues. The V end lost 0 bases, the J end lost 6 bases, and 25 bases lay between the germline ends. Germline CDR1 SGDLS, CDR2 YYNGEE. CDR3 DNA: TGTGCCAGCAGCGTAGTGCTAGCCGGCCTAAGGGTCACTGGCGAGCAGTACTTC. Its translation: CASSVVLAGLRVTGEQYF.

This clonotype has just a few counts. The chain employs TRBV29-1 and TRBJ2-1; 7 bases line up with TRBD2. From germline, CDR1 is SQVTM and CDR2 ANQGSEA. The CDR3 loop spans 14 amino acids. The junction had 10 bases not matched to a gene; V was cut back by 7 bases and J by 4 bases. CDR3 bases: TGCAGCGGGCGGTGGCGGGAGAGTTACAATGAGCAGTTCTTC. It codes for CSGRWRESYNEQFF.